The present entry profiles one TCR beta chain with its context. This specimen belongs to a study of shared clonotypes between healthy human individuals. Trimming cost V 3 bases and J 4 bases, with 19 bases left between them. The CDR3 length is 15 residues. Germline loops: CDR1 GTSNPN, CDR2 SVGIG (reference sequence). Sequencing used immunoSEQ multiplex PCR; TCRdb keeps in-frame clones, though not all of them. The sample has roughly 2.2 million clones, over 85% seen once. The sequenced material came from naive CD4+ T cells from PBMCs. Subset reported: CD45RA+ positively selected. This clonotype was sampled from a man between 18 and 35 years old in good health. Some clones in this sample may be carry-over from other donors' samples. The chain is built from TRBV30 and TRBJ2-7; D could derive from TRBD1 or TRBD2 (6 bases each). CDR3 protein: CAWSPLPRGGYEQYF. In DNA form, the CDR3 reads TGTGCCTGGAGCCCCCTCCCCAGGGGAGGTTACGAGCAGTACTTC.